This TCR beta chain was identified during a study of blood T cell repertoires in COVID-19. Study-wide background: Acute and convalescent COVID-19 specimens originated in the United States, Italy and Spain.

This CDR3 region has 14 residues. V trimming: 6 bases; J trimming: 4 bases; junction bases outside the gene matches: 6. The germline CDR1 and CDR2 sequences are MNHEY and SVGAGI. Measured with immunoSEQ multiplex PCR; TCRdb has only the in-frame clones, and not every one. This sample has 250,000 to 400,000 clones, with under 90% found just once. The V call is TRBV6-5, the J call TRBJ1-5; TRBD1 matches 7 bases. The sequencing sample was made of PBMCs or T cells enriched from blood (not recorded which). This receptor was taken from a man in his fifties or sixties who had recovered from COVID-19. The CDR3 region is CASRLDRRNQPQHF. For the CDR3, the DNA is TGTGCCAGCAGACTGGACAGGAGGAATCAGCCCCAGCATTTT.